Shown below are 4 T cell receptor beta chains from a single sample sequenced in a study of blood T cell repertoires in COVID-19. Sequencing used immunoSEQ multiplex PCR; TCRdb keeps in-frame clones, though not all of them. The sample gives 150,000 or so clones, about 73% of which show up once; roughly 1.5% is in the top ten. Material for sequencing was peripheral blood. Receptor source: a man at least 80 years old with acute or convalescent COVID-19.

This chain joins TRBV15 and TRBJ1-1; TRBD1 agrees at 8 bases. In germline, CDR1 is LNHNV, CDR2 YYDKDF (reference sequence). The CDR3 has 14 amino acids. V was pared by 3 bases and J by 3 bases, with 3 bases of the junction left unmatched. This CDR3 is CATSRTGDYTEAFF. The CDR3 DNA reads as TGTGCCACCAGCAGGACAGGGGATTACACTGAAGCTTTCTTT.

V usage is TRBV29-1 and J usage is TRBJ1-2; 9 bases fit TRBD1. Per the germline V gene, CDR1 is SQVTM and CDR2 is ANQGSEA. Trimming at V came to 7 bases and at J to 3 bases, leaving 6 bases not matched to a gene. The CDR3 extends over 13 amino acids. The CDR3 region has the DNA TGCAGCGCCTGGGACAGGGAACACTATGGCTACACCTTC. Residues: CSAWDREHYGYTF.

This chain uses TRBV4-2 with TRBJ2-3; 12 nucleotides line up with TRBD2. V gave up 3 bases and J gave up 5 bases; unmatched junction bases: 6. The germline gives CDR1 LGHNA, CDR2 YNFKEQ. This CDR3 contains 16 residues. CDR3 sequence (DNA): TGTGCCAGCAGCCAGTCTAGCGGGGGGGCGGAAGATACGCAGTATTTT. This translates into CASSQSSGGAEDTQYF.

CDR3 loop: CASSRDRGLTEAFF. In nucleotides, the CDR3 is TGTGCCAGCAGCCGGGACAGGGGGCTTACTGAAGCTTTCTTT. V gene TRBV3-1 (or the pseudogene TRBV3-2) combines with J gene TRBJ1-1, with TRBD1 matching 12 bases. V shed 4 bases and J 5 bases; nucleotides not matched to a gene: 2. The CDR3 consists of 14 residues. Germline V gives CDR1 LGHDT, CDR2 YNNKEL (reference sequence).